Each of the 5 T cell receptor beta chains below was sequenced from the same sample in a study of OX40 agonist ivuxolimab in advanced cancers. The assay was immunoSEQ multiplex PCR, and TCRdb's table has in-frame clones only and misses some. The sample carries roughly 40,000 clones, roughly nine tenths recorded once. The material sequenced was CD4+ or CD8+ T cells sorted from blood, taken in a trial of the OX40 agonist ivuxolimab. These receptors originate from an adult with an advanced solid tumor such as melanoma, head and neck, liver or kidney cancer.

V and J are TRBV6-6 and TRBJ2-3; maybe TRBD2 (6 bases). The CDR3 is 15 residues long. Germline CDR1 and CDR2: MNHNY and SVGAGI (reference sequence). V lost 2 bases to trimming and J lost 4 bases, with 13 bases between them. CDR3 region: CASSYGGDSPDTQYF. In DNA form, the CDR3 reads TGTGCCAGCAGTTACGGCGGGGACTCACCAGATACGCAGTATTTT.

This chain uses TRBV21-1 with TRBJ2-7; whether TRBD1, the table's D call, matches the DNA was not checked. TRBV21-1 is a pseudogene. The CDR3 is made up of 19 amino acids. CDR3 amino acids: CATTLRRGAPGQGDYEQYF. Written as DNA, the CDR3 is TGTGCCACCACGCTGCGAAGAGGAGCACCGGGACAGGGGGACTACGAGCAGTACTTC.

The chain carries TRBV5-4 and TRBJ1-2; 9 nucleotides match TRBD1. The V gene's germline CDR1 is SGHNT and CDR2 YYREEE (reference sequence). The CDR3 has 14 amino acids. With V trimmed by 2 bases and J by 2 bases, 1 base remained unmatched. The CDR3: CASSFGQGNYGYTF. CDR3 coding DNA: TGTGCCAGCAGCTTCGGACAGGGGAACTATGGCTACACCTTC. The variable domain in full, completed from reference TRBV5-4 and TRBJ1-2, reads ETGVTQSPTHLIKTRGQQVTLRCSSQSGHNTVSWYQQALGQGPQFIFQYYREEENGRGNFPPRFSGLQFPNYSSELNVNALELDDSALYLCASSFGQGNYGYTFGSGTRLTVV.

This clone was seen once. V usage is TRBV6-5 and J usage is TRBJ1-1; a possible D gene is TRBD1 (5 bases). The CDR3 is made up of 13 amino acids. CDR1 and CDR2 (germline): MNHEY, SVGAGI. Trimming stripped 11 bases from V and 0 bases from J, with 13 bases between. For the CDR3, the DNA is TGTGCCGCTAAAGCGGGGGTGAACACTGAAGCTTTCTTT. As protein: CAAKAGVNTEAFF.

In its sample, this clone ranks as medium-sized (0.01 to 0.1%). The sample has other DNA sequences that encode this CDR3 too. The chain couples TRBV15 to TRBJ1-3, with D unclear. V lost 1 base, J lost 7 bases, and 11 bases lay in between. The CDR3 length is 14 residues. CDR1 and CDR2 (germline): LNHNV, YYDKDF (reference sequence). The CDR3 bases are TGTGCCACCAGCAGAGCAGGAGTGGGGAACACCATATATTTT. Protein: CATSRAGVGNTIYF.